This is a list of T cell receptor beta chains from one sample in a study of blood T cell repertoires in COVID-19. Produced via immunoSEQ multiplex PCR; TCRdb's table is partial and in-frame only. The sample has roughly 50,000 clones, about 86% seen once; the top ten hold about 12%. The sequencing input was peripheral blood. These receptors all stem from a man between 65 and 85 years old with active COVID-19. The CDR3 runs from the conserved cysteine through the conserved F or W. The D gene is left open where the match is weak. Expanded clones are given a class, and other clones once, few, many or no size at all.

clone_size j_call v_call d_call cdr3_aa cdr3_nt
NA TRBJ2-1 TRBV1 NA CTSSQGLADNEQFF TGCACCAGCAGCCAGGGACTAGCGGACAATGAGCAGTTCTTC
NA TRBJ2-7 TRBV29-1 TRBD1 CSGDRDPHEQYF TGCAGCGGGGACAGGGACCCACACGAGCAGTACTTC
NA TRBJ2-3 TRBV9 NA CASSVVGTPSTDTQYF TGTGCCAGCAGCGTTGTCGGGACACCCAGCACAGATACGCAGTATTTT
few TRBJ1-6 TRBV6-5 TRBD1 CASSYSGQDNSPLHF TGTGCCAGCAGTTACTCGGGACAGGATAATTCACCCCTCCACTTT
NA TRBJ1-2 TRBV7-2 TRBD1 CASSLGTGSYGYTF TGTGCCAGCAGCTTAGGGACAGGGTCCTATGGCTACACCTTC
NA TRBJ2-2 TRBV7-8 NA CASSLRTANTGELFF TGTGCCAGCAGCTTAAGGACAGCGAACACCGGGGAGCTGTTTTTT
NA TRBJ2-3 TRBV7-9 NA CASSLAGPGAQYF TGTGCCAGCAGCTTAGCGGGGCCGGGGGCGCAGTATTTT
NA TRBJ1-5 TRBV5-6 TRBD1 CASGFSRTGRILGHQPQHF TGTGCCAGCGGTTTTTCACGGACAGGGAGAATCTTAGGGCATCAGCCCCAGCATTTT
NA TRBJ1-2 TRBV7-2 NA CASSLAESFYGYTF TGTGCCAGCAGCTTAGCGGAGAGTTTTTATGGCTACACCTTC
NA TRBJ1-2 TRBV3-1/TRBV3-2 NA CASSPPGLGGYGYTF TGTGCCAGCAGCCCCCCAGGTTTGGGAGGCTATGGCTACACCTTC
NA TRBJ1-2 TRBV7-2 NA CASSPGQRELGGYTF TGTGCCAGCAGCCCAGGTCAACGGGAGTTGGGTGGCTACACCTTC
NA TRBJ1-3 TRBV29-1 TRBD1 CSAPDRAGNTIYF TGCAGCGCCCCGGACAGGGCTGGAAACACCATATATTTT
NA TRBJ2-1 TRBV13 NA CASSPTEGAGLPGDEQFF TGTGCCAGCAGCCCCACAGAGGGGGCGGGGTTGCCCGGGGATGAGCAGTTCTTC
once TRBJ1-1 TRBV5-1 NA CASSSFSSDRTEAFF TGCGCCAGCAGCTCGTTCTCCTCTGACAGGACTGAAGCTTTCTTT
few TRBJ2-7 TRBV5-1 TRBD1 CASSFGTGDYEQYF TGCGCCAGCAGCTTTGGGACAGGGGATTACGAGCAGTACTTC
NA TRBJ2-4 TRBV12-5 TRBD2 CASGLAGLGNIQYF TGTGCTAGTGGTTTAGCGGGGTTGGGAAACATTCAGTACTTC
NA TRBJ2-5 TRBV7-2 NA CASSSPPGGQETQYF TGTGCCAGCAGCTCCCCCCCCGGGGGCCAAGAGACCCAGTACTTC
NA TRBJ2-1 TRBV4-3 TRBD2 CASSQGRLAGEQFF TGCGCCAGCAGCCAAGGTCGACTAGCTGGGGAGCAGTTCTTC
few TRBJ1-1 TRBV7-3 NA CASSLTMNTEAFF TGTGCCAGCAGCTTAACCATGAACACTGAAGCTTTCTTT
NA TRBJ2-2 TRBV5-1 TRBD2 CASSGLAITGELFF TGCGCCAGCTCGGGACTAGCCATCACCGGGGAGCTGTTTTTT
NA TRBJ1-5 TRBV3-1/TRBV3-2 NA CASSRQLNQPQHF TGTGCCAGCAGCCGACAGCTAAATCAGCCCCAGCATTTT
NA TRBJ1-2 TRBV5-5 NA CASSSLPGPGGYGYTF TGTGCCAGCAGCTCCCTCCCCGGCCCGGGGGGCTATGGCTACACCTTC
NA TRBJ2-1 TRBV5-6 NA CASSWTSNEQFF TGTGCCAGCAGCTGGACATCAAATGAGCAGTTCTTC
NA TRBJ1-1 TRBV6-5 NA CASRTPGQRTEAFF TGTGCCAGCAGGACGCCCGGACAGAGGACTGAAGCTTTCTTT
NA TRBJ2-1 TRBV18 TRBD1 CASSPPGQGWNEQFF TGTGCCAGCTCACCCCCGGGACAGGGGTGGAATGAGCAGTTCTTC
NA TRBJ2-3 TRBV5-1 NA CASSSVRGDTQYF TGCGCCAGCAGCTCGGTCCGGGGAGATACGCAGTATTTT
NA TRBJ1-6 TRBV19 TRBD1 CASSIRPTGQGASPLHF TGTGCCAGTAGTATACGCCCCACCGGACAGGGTGCTTCACCCCTCCACTTT
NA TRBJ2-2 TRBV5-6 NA CASSLWRTGELFF TGTGCCAGCAGCTTGTGGCGGACCGGGGAGCTGTTTTTT
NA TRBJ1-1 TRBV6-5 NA CASSYVLTDKAFF TGTGCCAGCAGTTACGTTCTCACAGACAAAGCTTTCTTT
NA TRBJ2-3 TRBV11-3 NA CASSLGGLSTDTQYF TGTGCCAGCAGCTTAGGGGGCCTTAGCACAGATACGCAGTATTTT
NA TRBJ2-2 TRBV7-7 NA CASSLDPRGAGELFF TGTGCCAGCAGCTTAGATCCCAGGGGAGCCGGGGAGCTGTTTTTT
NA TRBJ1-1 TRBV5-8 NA CASSPDTYTEAFF TGTGCCAGCAGCCCGGACACATACACTGAAGCTTTCTTT
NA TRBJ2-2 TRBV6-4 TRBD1 CASSGTGGAGELFF TGTGCCAGCAGTGGGACAGGGGGCGCCGGGGAGCTGTTTTTT
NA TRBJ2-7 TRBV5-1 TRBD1 CASSDSGTGGSYEQYF TGCGCCAGCAGCGACTCCGGGACAGGGGGTTCCTACGAGCAGTACTTC
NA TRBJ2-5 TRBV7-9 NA CASSLGGNRVETQYF TGTGCCAGCAGCTTAGGAGGGAACCGTGTGGAGACCCAGTACTTC
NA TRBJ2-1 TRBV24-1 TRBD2 CATSDPPSGGAGEQFF TGTGCCACCAGTGACCCCCCTAGCGGGGGGGCAGGTGAGCAGTTCTTC
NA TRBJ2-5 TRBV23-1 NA CASSHLGAEKETQYF TGCGCCAGCAGTCACCTGGGGGCGGAAAAAGAGACCCAGTACTTC
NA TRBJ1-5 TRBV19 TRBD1 CASSTRGRPQHF TGTGCCAGTAGCACCAGGGGGCGGCCCCAGCATTTT